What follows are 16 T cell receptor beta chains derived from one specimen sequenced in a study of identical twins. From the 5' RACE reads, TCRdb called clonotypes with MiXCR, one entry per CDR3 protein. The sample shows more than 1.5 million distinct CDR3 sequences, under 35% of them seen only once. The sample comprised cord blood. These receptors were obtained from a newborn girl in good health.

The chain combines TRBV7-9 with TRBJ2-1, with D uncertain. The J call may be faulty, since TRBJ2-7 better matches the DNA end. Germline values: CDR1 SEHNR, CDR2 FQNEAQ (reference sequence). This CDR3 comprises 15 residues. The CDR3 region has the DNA TGTGCCAGCACCTTTCCAGCGAGCTCCTACAATGAGCAGTACTTC. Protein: CASTFPASSYNEQYF.

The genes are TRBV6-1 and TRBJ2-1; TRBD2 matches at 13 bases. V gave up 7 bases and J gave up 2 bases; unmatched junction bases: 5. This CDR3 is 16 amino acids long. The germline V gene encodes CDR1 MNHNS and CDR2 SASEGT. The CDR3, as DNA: TGTGCCAGCACCCGAACTAGCGGGAGGGCCTACAATGAGCAGTTCTTC. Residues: CASTRTSGRAYNEQFF.

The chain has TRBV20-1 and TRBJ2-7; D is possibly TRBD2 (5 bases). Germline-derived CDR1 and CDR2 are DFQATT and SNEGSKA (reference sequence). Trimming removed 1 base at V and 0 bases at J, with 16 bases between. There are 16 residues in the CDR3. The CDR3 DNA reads TGCAGTGCTAGAGGGGTAAGCGGACCACACTCCTACGAGCAGTACTTC. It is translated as CSARGVSGPHSYEQYF.

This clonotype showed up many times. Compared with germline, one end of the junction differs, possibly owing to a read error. The CDR3 nucleotides are TGTGCCAGCAGTTCCGGACAGGGCGGCAATCAGCCCCAGCATTTT. Its translation: CASSSGQGGNQPQHF. This sequence joins TRBV5-1 and TRBJ1-5; 8 bases are a match to TRBD1. The CDR3 consists of 15 residues. Germline V gene lookup returns CDR1 SGHRS and CDR2 YFSETQ. Full variable domain (remainder filled in from reference TRBV5-1 and TRBJ1-5): KAGVTQTPRYLIKTRGQQVTLSCSPISGHRSVSWYQQTPGQGLQFLFEYFSETQRNKGNFPGRFSGRQFSNSRSEMNVSTLELGDSALYLCASSSGQGGNQPQHFGDGTRLSIL.

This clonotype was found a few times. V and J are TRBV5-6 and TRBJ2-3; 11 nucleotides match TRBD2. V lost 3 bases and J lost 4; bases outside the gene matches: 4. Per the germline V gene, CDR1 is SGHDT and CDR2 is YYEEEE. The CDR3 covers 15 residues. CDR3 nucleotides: TGTGCCAGCAGCTCGACTAGCGGGGATGCAGATACGCAGTATTTT. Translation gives CASSSTSGDADTQYF.

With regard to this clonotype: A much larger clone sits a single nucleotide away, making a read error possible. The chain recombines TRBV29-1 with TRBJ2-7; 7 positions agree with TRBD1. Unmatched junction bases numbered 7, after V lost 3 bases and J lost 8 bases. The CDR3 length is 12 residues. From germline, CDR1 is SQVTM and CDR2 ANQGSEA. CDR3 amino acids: CSVDAGGYKQYF. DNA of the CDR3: TGCAGCGTTGATGCAGGGGGATACAAGCAGTACTTC.

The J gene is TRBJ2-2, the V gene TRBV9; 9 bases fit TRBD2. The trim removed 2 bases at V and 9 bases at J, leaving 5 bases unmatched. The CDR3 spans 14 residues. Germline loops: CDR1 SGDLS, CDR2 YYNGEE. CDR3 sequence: CASSVAGGSRELFF. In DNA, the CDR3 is TGTGCCAGCAGCGTCGCGGGAGGGTCCCGGGAGCTGTTTTTT.

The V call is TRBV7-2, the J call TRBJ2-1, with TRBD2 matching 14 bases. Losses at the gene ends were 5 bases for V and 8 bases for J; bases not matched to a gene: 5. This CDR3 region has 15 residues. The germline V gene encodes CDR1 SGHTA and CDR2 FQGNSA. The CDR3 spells CASSEGLAGVHEQFF. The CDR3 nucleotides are TGTGCCAGCAGCGAGGGACTAGCGGGAGTCCATGAGCAGTTCTTC.

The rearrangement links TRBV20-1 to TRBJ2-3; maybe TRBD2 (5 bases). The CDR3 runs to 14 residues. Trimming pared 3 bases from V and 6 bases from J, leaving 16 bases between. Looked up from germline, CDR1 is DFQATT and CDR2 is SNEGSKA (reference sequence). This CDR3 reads CSARASWSGDTQYF. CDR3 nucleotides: TGCAGTGCTAGGGCTAGCTGGTCCGGTGATACGCAGTATTTT.

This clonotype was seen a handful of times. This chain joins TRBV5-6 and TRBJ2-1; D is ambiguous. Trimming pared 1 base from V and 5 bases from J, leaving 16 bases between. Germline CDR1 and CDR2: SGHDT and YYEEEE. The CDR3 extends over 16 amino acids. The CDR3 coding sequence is TGTGCCAGCAGCTTGTCTCCGGAATGGGATCACAATGAGCAGTTCTTC. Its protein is CASSLSPEWDHNEQFF.

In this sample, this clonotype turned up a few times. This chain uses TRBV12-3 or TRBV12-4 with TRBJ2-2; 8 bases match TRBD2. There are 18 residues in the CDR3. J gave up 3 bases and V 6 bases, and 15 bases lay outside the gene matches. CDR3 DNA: TGTGCCAGCAGCTTCCTAGCGGGTTTACTCCCCCACACCGGGGAGCTGTTTTTT. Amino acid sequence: CASSFLAGLLPHTGELFF.

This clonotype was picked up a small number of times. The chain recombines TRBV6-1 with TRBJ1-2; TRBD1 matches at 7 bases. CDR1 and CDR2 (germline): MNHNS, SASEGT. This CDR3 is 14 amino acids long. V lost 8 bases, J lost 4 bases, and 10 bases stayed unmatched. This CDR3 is CASVPGRQGYGYTF. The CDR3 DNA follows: TGTGCCAGCGTTCCAGGCCGACAGGGCTATGGCTACACCTTC.

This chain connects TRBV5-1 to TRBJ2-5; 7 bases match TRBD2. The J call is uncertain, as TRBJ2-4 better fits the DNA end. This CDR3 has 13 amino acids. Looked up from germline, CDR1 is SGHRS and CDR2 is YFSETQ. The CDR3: CASSLQRGDIQYF. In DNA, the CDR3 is TGCGCCAGCAGCTTGCAACGGGGGGACATTCAGTACTTC.

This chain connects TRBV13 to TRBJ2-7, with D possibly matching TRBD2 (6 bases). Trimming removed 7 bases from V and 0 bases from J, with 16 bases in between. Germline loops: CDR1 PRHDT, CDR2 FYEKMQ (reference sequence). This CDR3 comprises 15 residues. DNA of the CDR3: TGTGCCAGCAACAAGATGGCGGGGTCCTCCTACGAGCAGTACTTC. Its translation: CASNKMAGSSYEQYF.

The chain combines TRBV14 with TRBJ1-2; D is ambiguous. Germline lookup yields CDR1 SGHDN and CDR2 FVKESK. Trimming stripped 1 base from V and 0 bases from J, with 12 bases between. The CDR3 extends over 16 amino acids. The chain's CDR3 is CASSQAFVDTNYGYTF. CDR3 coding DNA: TGTGCCAGCAGCCAAGCCTTTGTCGACACTAACTATGGCTACACCTTC.

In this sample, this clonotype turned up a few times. CDR3 bases: TGTGCCAGCAGTTATATACTACGGGACGCTGGGGCCAACGTCCTGACTTTC. This translates into CASSYILRDAGANVLTF. This sequence joins TRBV6-9 and TRBJ2-6; perhaps D is TRBD1 or TRBD2 (5 bases each). CDR3 length: 17 residues. V was clipped by 2 bases and J by 2 bases, with 13 bases between them. The V gene's germline CDR1 is MNHGY and CDR2 SVAAGI.